Each of the 7 T cell receptor beta chains below was sequenced from the same sample in a study of T and B cells in COVID-19 patients. TRB rearrangements were amplified by multiplex PCR with BIOMED2 TRB-A/B primers. TCRdb re-derived calls from the multiplex PCR reads in MiXCR, one entry per CDR3 protein. The repertoire holds roughly 5,800 distinct CDR3 sequences, with roughly 27% as singletons. Blood genomic DNA input for TRB amplification was 250-500 ng. Sample: blood. These receptors all stem from a human donor with active COVID-19.

This clonotype showed up just a few times. The V call is TRBV7-9, the J call TRBJ2-5; no reliable D call. V lost 1 base and J lost 1, with 13 bases in between. This CDR3 spans 16 amino acids. The germline CDR1 and CDR2 sequences are SEHNR and FQNEAQ (reference sequence). The CDR3 reads CASSLGLYSRQETQYF. The CDR3 coding sequence is TGTGCCAGCAGCTTAGGGTTATACAGCCGCCAAGAGACCCAGTACTTC.

This clonotype was seen more than once but under ten times. This chain links TRBV7-9 with TRBJ2-7; 10 positions agree with TRBD2. Germline CDR1 SEHNR, CDR2 FQNEAQ (reference sequence). CDR3 size: 15 residues. The ends lost 5 bases at V and 3 bases at J; junction bases unmatched: 7. In DNA form, the CDR3 reads TGTGCCAGCAGCGACCGACTAGCGGGTAACTACGAGCAGTACTTC. It specifies CASSDRLAGNYEQYF.

As concerns this clonotype: This sequence may be a read error, since a much larger clone differs from it by one base. This sequence joins TRBV27 and TRBJ1-4; 11 nucleotides agree with TRBD1. Germline V lookup: CDR1 MNHEY, CDR2 SMNVEV (reference sequence). The CDR3 spans 15 residues. V gave up 1 base and J gave up 8 bases; unmatched junction bases: 3. The CDR3 DNA reads TGTGCCAGCAGTTTATTGGGGACAGGGGGGGAAAAACTGTTTTTT. It translates to CASSLLGTGGEKLFF.

By proportion, this clonotype is medium-sized. This chain links TRBV18 with TRBJ2-3; D is undetermined. The CDR3 contains 13 residues. V lost 4 bases, J lost 3 bases, and 8 bases lay in between. Germline V lookup: CDR1 KGHSH, CDR2 LQKENI. The CDR3 here is CASSRLTTDTQYF. The CDR3 DNA reads as TGTGCCAGCTCACGTTTGACAACAGATACGCAGTATTTT.

Many counts were recorded for this clonotype. The chain uses TRBV5-1 and TRBJ2-7, with 11 nucleotides matching TRBD2. The CDR3 extends over 15 amino acids. Germline lookup yields CDR1 SGHRS and CDR2 YFSETQ. Trimming took 0 bases from V and 5 from J; bases not matched to a gene: 4. CDR3 nucleotide sequence: TGCGCCAGCAGCTTGGTGTTAGCGGGAGGGGACGAGCAGTACTTC. This translates into CASSLVLAGGDEQYF.

This chain links TRBV5-1 with TRBJ2-3; D is ambiguous. CDR1 is SGHRS, CDR2 YFSETQ, per germline. CDR3 length: 12 amino acids. With 4 bases removed from V and 0 bases from J, the gap between germline ends came to 3 bases. The CDR3, as DNA: TGCGCCAGCAGCACTAGCACAGATACGCAGTATTTT. Amino acid sequence: CASSTSTDTQYF.

At least ten counts were recorded for this clonotype. This sequence joins TRBV6-6 and TRBJ2-5, with 15 bases matching TRBD2. There are 16 residues in the CDR3. Per germline, CDR1 MNHNY and CDR2 SVGAGI (reference sequence). The ends lost 2 bases at V and 4 bases at J; junction bases unmatched: 2. CDR3 DNA sequence: TGTGCCAGCAGTTACCAGGGACTAGCGGGAGGAGAGACCCAGTACTTC. Its protein is CASSYQGLAGGETQYF.